This T cell receptor beta chain originates from a study of CD4 T cells in relation to SARS-CoV-2 and coronaviruses. Background on the study: No peptide or an HIV-1 Nef peptide pool served as negative control. Crossreactive spike epitopes shared across donors were mapped to their HLA restriction.

A note on this clone: Its matching antigen is unknown.

CD4+ T cells from unexposed donors were obtained before the COVID-19 pandemic (2011-2018). CD4+ T cells were isolated from the cells after nine to eleven days of culture. Testing used SARS-CoV-2 S/N and four cold-coronavirus spikes on unexposed-donor CD4+ T cells, cells permitting. The CDR3 spans 13 residues. The J segment lost 1 base and the V segment lost 6 bases, leaving 2 bases of the junction unmatched. The germline V gene encodes CDR1 MNHNY and CDR2 SVGAGI (reference sequence). The table came from immunoSEQ multiplex PCR; TCRdb's copy has only in-frame clones and leaves some out. The data hold some 19,000 clones, with around 79% observed a single time.

The J gene is TRBJ2-5, the V gene TRBV6-6; TRBD2 agrees at 7 bases. The source of this sequence is a human donor in good health. The sample was CD4+ T cells from PBMCs, cultured in vitro. The CDR3 region has the DNA TGTGCCAGCAGGGGAGGGCCCCAAGAGACCCAGTACTTC. Translated: CASRGGPQETQYF.